These T cell receptor beta chains were read from a single sample in a study of cytomegalovirus exposure and HLA in healthy donors. The method was immunoSEQ multiplex PCR; TCRdb's version includes in-frame clones alone and lacks a portion of them. Among about 150,000 clones listed, around four fifths were seen once. The material sequenced was PBMCs. The receptors were sampled from a male donor in good health and CMV-seronegative. The CDR3 runs from the conserved cysteine through the conserved F or W. The D gene is left open where the match is weak. Size tells how often a clone was seen (once, few, many) or the class of an expanded clone, and some rows leave it out.

TRBJ2-1	TRBV15	NA	NA	TGTGCCACCAGCAGAGGAGGGCGGGACAATGAGCAGTTCTTC	CATSRGGRDNEQFF
TRBJ2-7	TRBV7-2	NA	few	TGTGCCAGCAGCTTACCCGGTAACGAGCAGTACTTC	CASSLPGNEQYF
TRBJ1-3	TRBV7-2	TRBD1	NA	TGTGCCAGCAGTCCCAACAGGGGCCCTGGAAACACCATATATTTT	CASSPNRGPGNTIYF
TRBJ2-2	TRBV7-2	NA	NA	TGTGCCAGCAACCCGGGACAAACTACCGGGGAGCTGTTTTTT	CASNPGQTTGELFF
TRBJ1-1	TRBV7-2	NA	NA	TGTGCCAGTAGTCGGTCCGGACACGCCACTGAAGCTTTCTTT	CASSRSGHATEAFF
TRBJ2-5	TRBV6-1	TRBD1	NA	TGTGCCAGCACCAAAAGGGGACAGGCCCAAGAGACCCAGTACTTC	CASTKRGQAQETQYF
TRBJ1-1	TRBV5-1	NA	NA	TGCGCCAGCAGCTTGGGGGGGGGCACTGAAGCTTTCTTT	CASSLGGGTEAFF
TRBJ1-2	TRBV9	TRBD1	NA	TGTGCCAGCAGCCCAGGACAGGGTACTAACTATGGCTACACCTTC	CASSPGQGTNYGYTF
TRBJ2-3	TRBV7-2	NA	few	TGTGCCAGCAGCCAAGGTAGTTTAGCGGACACAGATACGCAGTATTTT	CASSQGSLADTDTQYF
TRBJ1-1	TRBV28	NA	NA	TGTGCCAGCAGTACAAACACTGAAGCTTTCTTT	CASSTNTEAFF
TRBJ2-4	TRBV7-9	TRBD1	few	TGTGCCAGCAGCTTAGGACAGGGGGAGGGGGACATTCAGTACTTC	CASSLGQGEGDIQYF
TRBJ1-6	TRBV28	NA	NA	TGTGCCAGCAGTTTTTGGGGGCTTATGAATTCACCCCTCCACTTT	CASSFWGLMNSPLHF
TRBJ2-5	TRBV5-1	TRBD2	NA	TGCGCCAGCAGCTTGAGCTTGGCCGGGAGGGAGGAGACCCAGTACTTC	CASSLSLAGREETQYF
TRBJ2-2	TRBV9	TRBD2	NA	TGTGCCAGCAGCGGGGGGGATGCGGGACTAGCGGTCACCGGGGAGCTGTTTTTT	CASSGGDAGLAVTGELFF
TRBJ2-7	TRBV25-1	TRBD2	few	TGTGCCAGCAGTCTAGCGGGAGCCTACGAGCAGTACTTC	CASSLAGAYEQYF
TRBJ2-3	TRBV7-3	NA	NA	TGTGCCAGCAGCGTCCAGGGGCCAGATACGCAGTATTTT	CASSVQGPDTQYF
TRBJ1-1	TRBV2	TRBD1	NA	TGTGCCAGCAGTTTTGACAGGGGTGGTACTGAAGCTTTCTTT	CASSFDRGGTEAFF
TRBJ2-1	TRBV27	NA	NA	TGTGCCAGCGGAACGACGGTGGAGGATGAGCAGTTCTTC	CASGTTVEDEQFF
TRBJ2-2	TRBV5-6	TRBD2	NA	TGTGCCAGCAGCTTGGAAGGTGGGAGGGCGTACACCGGGGAGCTGTTTTTT	CASSLEGGRAYTGELFF
TRBJ2-7	TRBV7-2	NA	NA	TGTGCCAGCAGCCGGGACTCAGGGACCTACGAGCAGTACTTC	CASSRDSGTYEQYF
TRBJ1-1	TRBV7-2	NA	NA	TGTGCCAGCAGATCAGGGGTTTTCACTGAAGCTTTCTTT	CASRSGVFTEAFF
TRBJ2-7	TRBV9	NA	NA	TGTGCCAGCAGCGTAGATAGAGGCGAGCAGTACTTC	CASSVDRGEQYF
TRBJ1-1	TRBV19	TRBD1	few	TGTGCCAGTAAGGCCCCCCGACAGGGGTGGTCGGGCACTGAAGCTTTCTTT	CASKAPRQGWSGTEAFF
TRBJ1-3	TRBV7-9	TRBD1	NA	TGTGCCAGCAGCTTTCACGGGCAGGGGGCGATTGGAAACACCATATATTTT	CASSFHGQGAIGNTIYF
TRBJ1-1	TRBV9	NA	NA	TGTGCCAGCAGCGTAGGGCATTCCTACACTGAAGCTTTCTTT	CASSVGHSYTEAFF
TRBJ1-2	TRBV5-1	TRBD1	NA	TGCGCCAGCAGACTTGGACAGGGGGCAGGCTATGGCTACACCTTC	CASRLGQGAGYGYTF
TRBJ2-5	TRBV2	NA	NA	TGTGCCAGCAGTGTGGCGGGGCGCCAAGAGACCCAGTACTTC	CASSVAGRQETQYF
TRBJ1-1	TRBV19	TRBD1	NA	TGTGCCAGTAGCGGACAGGGGAACACTGAAGCTTTCTTT	CASSGQGNTEAFF
TRBJ2-5	TRBV25-1	NA	NA	TGTGCCAGCACAGTTCAAGAGACCCAGTACTTC	CASTVQETQYF
TRBJ1-2	TRBV6-5	TRBD1	few	TGTGCCAGCAGCAGACAGGGGTCCTATGGCTACACCTTC	CASSRQGSYGYTF
TRBJ1-5	TRBV19	TRBD1	NA	TGTGCCAGTAGTCCTATGGACAGGGGAAGGAATCAGCCCCAGCATTTT	CASSPMDRGRNQPQHF
TRBJ1-1	TRBV28	NA	NA	TGTGCCAGCAGGGCGAACACTGAAGCTTTCTTT	CASRANTEAFF
TRBJ2-1	TRBV7-3	TRBD2	NA	TGTGCCAGCAGCTCCGGGACTAGCGGAAACAATGAGCAGTTCTTC	CASSSGTSGNNEQFF
TRBJ2-2	TRBV7-3	NA	NA	TGTGCCAGCAGCTTAACCGACACCGGGGAGCTGTTTTTT	CASSLTDTGELFF
TRBJ2-1	TRBV7-7	NA	NA	TGTGCCAGCAGCTCCGAGCCTGGCGGATACAATGAGCAGTTCTTC	CASSSEPGGYNEQFF
TRBJ1-6	TRBV7-3	NA	once	TGTGCCAGCAGCTTTCAGGGGAGCTCACCCCTCCACTTT	CASSFQGSSPLHF
TRBJ1-2	TRBV5-4	NA	NA	TGTGCCAGCAGCGCTGGTGGGAGTCCGGGTCTCAGTGGCTACACCTTC	CASSAGGSPGLSGYTF
TRBJ1-2	TRBV25-1	NA	NA	TGTGCCAGCAGTGAAGATGGATGGGCGGCAGGGCATGGCTACACCTTC	CASSEDGWAAGHGYTF
TRBJ2-3	TRBV6-4	NA	NA	TGTGCCAGCAGTGACCGAAGCTTCTCAGATACGCAGTATTTT	CASSDRSFSDTQYF
TRBJ1-3	TRBV19	NA	NA	TGTGCCAGTAGTAGGGTCGGGGTTTCTTCCGGAAACACCATATATTTT	CASSRVGVSSGNTIYF
TRBJ1-1	TRBV5-4	NA	NA	TGTGCCAGCAGCCCCGGTGGGGGAGGAACTGAAGCTTTCTTT	CASSPGGGGTEAFF